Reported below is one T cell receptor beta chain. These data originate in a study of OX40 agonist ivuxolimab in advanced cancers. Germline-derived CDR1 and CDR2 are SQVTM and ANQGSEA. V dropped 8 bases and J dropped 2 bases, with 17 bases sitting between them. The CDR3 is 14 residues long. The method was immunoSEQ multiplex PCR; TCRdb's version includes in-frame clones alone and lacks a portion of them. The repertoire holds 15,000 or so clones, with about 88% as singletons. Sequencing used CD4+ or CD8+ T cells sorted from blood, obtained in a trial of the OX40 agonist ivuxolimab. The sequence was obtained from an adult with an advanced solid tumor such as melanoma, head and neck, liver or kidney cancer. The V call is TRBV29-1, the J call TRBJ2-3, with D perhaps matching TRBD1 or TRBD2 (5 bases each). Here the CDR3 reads CSLSDLGATDTQYF. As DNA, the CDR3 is TGCAGCCTGTCCGACCTCGGGGCCACAGATACGCAGTATTTT.